This T cell receptor (beta chain) was retrieved from a study of T cell repertoires in cytomegalovirus infection. Remarks on this clonotype: Its antigen remains unknown.

In TCRdb, the reads were re-called with MiXCR into one record per CDR3 protein. There are about 700,000 distinct CDR3 sequences in the sample; around 30% occur only once, and around a sixth lies in the top ten. Trimming removed 7 bases from V and 0 bases from J, with 22 bases in between. The CDR3 is made up of 18 amino acids. The chain has TRBV12-3 or TRBV12-4 and TRBJ1-3, with D maybe TRBD1 (5 bases). The sequencing here drew on cultured PBMCs, taken from culture after CMV antigen stimulation. This clonotype was sampled from a human donor in good health (CMV status not recorded). Some clones in this sample may be carry-over from other donors' samples. The CDR3 DNA is TGTGCCAGCACTCAATGGGGAAGGGGTCTGAGCTCTGGAAACACCATATATTTT. Its protein product is CASTQWGRGLSSGNTIYF.